The text below deals with one TCR beta chain. Antigen specificity is unknown. This record belongs to a study of cytomegalovirus exposure and HLA in healthy donors. The PCR used 60 Vbeta and 13 Jbeta primers. Some clones are missing from TCRdb's copy, which holds only in-frame ones; the method was immunoSEQ multiplex PCR. The top ten clones hold about an eighth of a sample with 180,000 or so clones, over 60% of them seen once. Notes on the study in general: V- and J-gene trimming in TCR beta was tied to a missense DCLRE1C variant by an analysis performed later. The authors confirmed in vitro that a few CMV-associated chains were specific for CMV antigens. CMV serostatus was the sole immune exposure information available.

J was trimmed by 1 base and V by 0 bases; bases with no gene match: 2. The CDR3 spans 16 residues. The V gene's germline CDR1 is ENHRY and CDR2 SYGVKD. This receptor was obtained from a man aged 45-65 years in good health and CMV-seropositive. The J gene is TRBJ2-7, the V gene TRBV10-3; 11 bases fit TRBD2. The source material was PBMCs. The CDR3 sequence: CAISESTSGGSYEQYF. The CDR3 DNA reads TGTGCCATCAGTGAGTCCACTAGCGGGGGTTCCTACGAGCAGTACTTC.